These 23 T cell receptor beta chains were sequenced from one sample in a study of T cell responses to AZD1222 COVID-19 vaccine. Produced via immunoSEQ multiplex PCR; TCRdb's table is partial and in-frame only. The table shows about 120,000 clones, with over 85% occurring only once. Sequences were derived from peripheral blood, sampled on day 0 of AZD1222 vaccination. Receptors originate from an adult in good health.

The chain couples TRBV6-4 to TRBJ1-3; D unresolved. The CDR3 contains 16 residues. Looked up from germline, CDR1 is MRHNA and CDR2 is SNTAGT. V lost 7 bases and J 0 bases, leaving 16 bases between the germline ends. The CDR3 region is CASTNPGRFSGNTIYF. For the CDR3, the DNA is TGTGCCAGCACCAACCCTGGACGGTTCTCTGGAAACACCATATATTTT.

The V and J genes are TRBV19 and TRBJ2-1, with 9 bases that match TRBD2. CDR1 is LNHDA and CDR2 is SQIVND in the germline V gene (reference sequence). With V trimmed by 9 bases and J by 0 bases, 30 bases remained unmatched. The CDR3 sequence is 23 residues long. CDR3 nucleotides: TGTGCCAGCAGAGAAAGAGGCCCCTTAGCGGGGGTCGTGAAATCCGACTCCTACAATGAGCAGTTCTTC. Encoded protein: CASRERGPLAGVVKSDSYNEQFF.

J is TRBJ2-2 and V is TRBV20-1; 8 nucleotides match TRBD2. The length of the CDR3 is 15 residues. The germline CDR1 and CDR2 sequences are DFQATT and SNEGSKA (reference sequence). J was trimmed by 4 bases and V by 3 bases; bases with no gene match: 7. The CDR3 DNA sequence: TGCAGTGCTAGTCAGCCAGCGGGGGTCACCGGGGAGCTGTTTTTT. Its translation: CSASQPAGVTGELFF.

The chain recombines TRBV2 with TRBJ2-7, with 7 nucleotides matching TRBD1. The CDR3 totals 13 residues. V was pared by 10 bases and J by 4 bases, with 10 bases of the junction left unmatched. Per germline, CDR1 SNHLY and CDR2 FYNNEI. The CDR3 DNA sequence: TGTGCCACGGGAAAGGGACAGTCGTACGAGCAGTACTTC. This sequence encodes CATGKGQSYEQYF.

The chain carries TRBV7-9 and TRBJ2-7; D call uncertain. Germline loops: CDR1 SEHNR, CDR2 FQNEAQ (reference sequence). The V end lost 1 base, the J end lost 5 bases, and 9 bases lay between the germline ends. CDR3 size: 13 residues. CDR3 in amino acids: CASSLGGPNEQYF. The CDR3 DNA sequence: TGTGCCAGCAGCTTAGGGGGTCCCAACGAGCAGTACTTC.

The rearrangement links TRBV5-4 to TRBJ2-7; D is unresolved. Between the trimmed V and J ends, which lost 0 bases and 2 bases, there was a span of 18 bases. From germline, CDR1 is SGHNT and CDR2 YYREEE (reference sequence). This CDR3 has 17 amino acids. The CDR3 loop reads CASSLEVATTLPYEQYF. The CDR3 bases are TGTGCCAGCAGCTTGGAGGTAGCAACGACACTGCCCTACGAGCAGTACTTC.

The V and J genes are TRBV3-1 (or the pseudogene TRBV3-2) and TRBJ2-7; 9 bases line up with TRBD2. The germline V gene encodes CDR1 LGHDT and CDR2 YNNKEL (reference sequence). This CDR3 has 14 amino acids. J gave up 2 bases and V 4 bases, and 3 bases lay outside the gene matches. CDR3 nucleotide sequence: TGTGCCAGCAGCCGGCGGGAGGGACCCTACGAGCAGTACTTC. Amino acids: CASSRREGPYEQYF.

The gene calls are TRBV30 and TRBJ2-7; 9 bases align to TRBD2. CDR3 length: 13 residues. Germline loops: CDR1 GTSNPN, CDR2 SVGIG (reference sequence). After removal of 1 base from V and 5 bases from J, the junction contained 3 bases not matched to a gene. CDR3 in DNA: TGTGCCTGGAGTGGCGGGAGGGCAGACGAGCAGTACTTC. It translates to CAWSGGRADEQYF. Full variable domain (missing parts from reference TRBV30 and TRBJ2-7): SQTIHQWPATLVQPVGSPLSLECTVEGTSNPNLYWYRQAAGRGLQLLFYSVGIGQISSEVPQNLSASRPQDRQFILSSKKLLLSDSGFYLCAWSGGRADEQYFGPGTRLTVT.

The V call is TRBV7-9, the J call TRBJ2-3, with 13 bases lining up with TRBD2. The ends lost 5 bases at V and 3 bases at J; junction bases unmatched: 8. This CDR3 spans 17 amino acids. Germline loops: CDR1 SEHNR, CDR2 FQNEAQ (reference sequence). Here the CDR3 DNA reads TGTGCCAGCAGCGGGACTAGCGGGATCGATTGGACAGATACGCAGTATTTT. Translating it yields CASSGTSGIDWTDTQYF.

This clone was seen once. The chain joins TRBV2 to TRBJ1-1; no reliable D call. The ends were cut back, 6 bases at V and 10 bases at J, with 15 bases in the middle. This CDR3 is built from 12 residues. Per germline, CDR1 SNHLY and CDR2 FYNNEI. CDR3 in DNA: TGTGCCAGCAGACTGGACGGGTCTTTAGCTTTCTTT. Its translation: CASRLDGSLAFF. The full variable domain, in which reference TRBV2 and TRBJ1-1 provide the parts outside the CDR3, is EPEVTQTPSHQVTQMGQEVILRCVPISNHLYFYWYRQILGQKVEFLVSFYNNEISEKSEIFDDQFSVERPDGSNFTLKIRSTKLEDSAMYFCASRLDGSLAFFGQGTRLTVV.

This rearrangement joins TRBV27 to TRBJ1-5; no firm D call. Per germline, CDR1 MNHEY and CDR2 SMNVEV (reference sequence). The V end lost 2 bases, the J end lost 0 bases, and 5 bases lay between the germline ends. The CDR3 is 14 residues long. The chain's CDR3 is CASSLRDSNQPQHF. In nucleotides, the CDR3 is TGTGCCAGCAGTTTAAGGGATAGCAATCAGCCCCAGCATTTT.

This chain links TRBV6-5 with TRBJ1-1, with no clear D. This CDR3 spans 14 amino acids. The V end lost 2 bases, the J end lost 0 bases, and 7 bases lay between the germline ends. The germline V gene encodes CDR1 MNHEY and CDR2 SVGAGI. The CDR3 loop reads CASSYRRMNTEAFF. For the CDR3, the DNA is TGTGCCAGCAGTTACCGGCGCATGAACACTGAAGCTTTCTTT.

This chain uses TRBV6-5 with TRBJ2-7; TRBD1 matches at 7 bases. Germline V gene lookup returns CDR1 MNHEY and CDR2 SVGAGI. The V gene end was trimmed by 6 bases and the J gene end by 11 bases; junction bases not matched to a gene: 19. The CDR3 contains 15 residues. Here the CDR3 reads CASSPGVTGPLRKYF. The DNA for the CDR3 is TGTGCCAGCAGCCCCGGTGTGACAGGGCCCCTTCGTAAGTACTTC.

This clone was observed a single time. This chain uses TRBV18 with TRBJ2-7; D is unclear. The CDR3 runs to 13 residues. Deletions cut 3 bases from V and 1 base from J, with 7 bases between. CDR1 KGHSH and CDR2 LQKENI come from the germline V gene. The CDR3 protein is CASSPSSSYEQYF. The CDR3 bases are TGTGCCAGCTCACCTAGCAGTTCCTACGAGCAGTACTTC.

A few counts support this clone. The chain employs TRBV11-2 and TRBJ2-5, with a possible D match to TRBD2 (5 bases). Trimming stripped 1 base from V and 5 bases from J, with 11 bases between. The CDR3 runs to 14 residues. Germline V CDR1 and CDR2: SGHAT, FQNNGV. In DNA form, the CDR3 reads TGTGCCAGCAGCTTAGTTGTCTCGGGGGAGACCCAGTACTTC. As protein: CASSLVVSGETQYF.

CDR3 protein: CASSLGQGHEKLFF. The DNA for the CDR3 is TGTGCCAGCAGCTTGGGGCAGGGACATGAAAAACTGTTTTTT. The genes are TRBV5-5 and TRBJ1-4, with a possible D match to TRBD1 (5 bases). Germline values: CDR1 SGHKS, CDR2 YYEKEE (reference sequence). V was cut by 0 bases and J by 6 bases, with 9 bases left in between. The CDR3 has 14 amino acids.

This clone was seen just once. The chain uses TRBV3-1 (or the pseudogene TRBV3-2) and TRBJ1-1; D gene uncertain. The germline V and J ends were trimmed by 4 bases and 4 bases, with 4 bases remaining between them. Per the germline V gene, CDR1 is LGHDT and CDR2 is YNNKEL (reference sequence). The CDR3 has 11 residues. The CDR3 spells CASSRGTEAFF. The CDR3, as DNA: TGTGCCAGCAGCCGGGGCACTGAAGCTTTCTTT.

The chain uses TRBV11-2 and TRBJ2-7, with 7 nucleotides matching TRBD2. The CDR3 covers 14 residues. V was clipped by 3 bases and J by 2 bases; unmatched bases: 4. CDR1 SGHAT and CDR2 FQNNGV come from the germline V gene. CDR3 amino acids: CASSFGLGPYEQYF. CDR3 coding DNA: TGTGCCAGCAGCTTCGGACTAGGGCCCTACGAGCAGTACTTC. Based on the CDR3 plus reference TRBV11-2 and TRBJ2-7, the full variable domain is EAGVAQSPRYKIIEKRQSVAFWCNPISGHATLYWYQQILGQGPKLLIQFQNNGVVDDSQLPKDRFSAERLKGVDSTLKIQPAKLEDSAVYLCASSFGLGPYEQYFGPGTRLTVT.

The chain carries TRBV15 and TRBJ1-4; D is unresolved. Germline values: CDR1 LNHNV, CDR2 YYDKDF (reference sequence). The CDR3 has 15 amino acids. The germline V and J ends were trimmed by 0 bases and 0 bases, with 5 bases remaining between them. This CDR3 is CATSRENPTNEKLFF. As DNA, the CDR3 is TGTGCCACCAGCAGAGAAAATCCAACTAATGAAAAACTGTTTTTT.

V usage is TRBV19 and J usage is TRBJ2-4, with D possibly matching TRBD1 (5 bases). The CDR3 is 17 amino acids. The germline V and J ends were trimmed by 2 bases and 0 bases, with 14 bases remaining between them. CDR1 is LNHDA and CDR2 is SQIVND in the germline V gene (reference sequence). CDR3 residues: CASSIQSGSGAKNIQYF. CDR3 nucleotides: TGTGCCAGTAGTATACAATCAGGGTCTGGAGCCAAAAACATTCAGTACTTC.

The chain uses TRBV5-4 and TRBJ1-1; 7 positions match TRBD1. The germline CDR1 and CDR2 sequences are SGHNT and YYREEE (reference sequence). The trim removed 4 bases at V and 8 bases at J, leaving 5 bases unmatched. The CDR3 has 12 residues. The CDR3 coding sequence is TGTGCCAGCAGCCCTGGGGGACAGGAAGCTTTCTTT. It translates to CASSPGGQEAFF.

V usage is TRBV19 and J usage is TRBJ2-1, with 7 nucleotides matching TRBD2. Germline assignment: CDR1 LNHDA and CDR2 SQIVND (reference sequence). With 6 bases clipped from V and 4 bases from J, the junction kept 12 bases outside the gene matches. The CDR3 consists of 16 residues. As DNA, the CDR3 is TGTGCCAGTAGAATTTCTAGCGGAGCGGGGTACAATGAGCAGTTCTTC. This gives the protein CASRISSGAGYNEQFF.

This clone was detected once. V usage is TRBV9 and J usage is TRBJ2-1, with 8 bases lining up with TRBD2. Trimming removed 4 bases from V and 10 bases from J; junction bases left unmatched: 10. Germline values: CDR1 SGDLS, CDR2 YYNGEE. This CDR3 is 14 amino acids long. The CDR3: CASSKSGSVREQFF. CDR3 coding DNA: TGTGCCAGCAGCAAAAGCGGGAGTGTGAGGGAGCAGTTCTTC.